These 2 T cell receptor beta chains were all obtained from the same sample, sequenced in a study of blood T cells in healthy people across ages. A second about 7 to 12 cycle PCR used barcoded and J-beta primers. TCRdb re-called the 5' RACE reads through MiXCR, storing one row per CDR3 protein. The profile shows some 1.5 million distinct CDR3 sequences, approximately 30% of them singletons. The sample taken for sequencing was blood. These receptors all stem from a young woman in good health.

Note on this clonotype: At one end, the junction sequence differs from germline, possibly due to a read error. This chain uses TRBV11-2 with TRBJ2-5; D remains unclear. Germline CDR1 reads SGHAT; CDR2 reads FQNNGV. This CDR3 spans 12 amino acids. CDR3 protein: CVSSLDGETQYF. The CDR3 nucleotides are TGTGTCAGCAGCTTAGATGGCGAGACCCAGTACTTC.

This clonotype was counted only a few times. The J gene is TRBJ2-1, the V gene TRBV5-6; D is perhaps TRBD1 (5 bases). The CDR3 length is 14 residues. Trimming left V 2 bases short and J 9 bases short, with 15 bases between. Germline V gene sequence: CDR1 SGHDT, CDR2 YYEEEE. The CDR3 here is CASSFGTGQGEQFF. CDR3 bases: TGTGCCAGCAGCTTCGGCACAGGCCAGGGTGAGCAGTTCTTC. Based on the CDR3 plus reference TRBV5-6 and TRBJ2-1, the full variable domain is DAGVTQSPTHLIKTRGQQVTLRCSPKSGHDTVSWYQQALGQGPQFIFQYYEEEERQRGNFPDRFSGHQFPNYSSELNVNALLLGDSALYLCASSFGTGQGEQFFGPGTRLTVL.